These T cell receptor beta chains were read from a single sample in a study of T cells after yellow fever vaccination. From the 5' RACE reads, TCRdb called clonotypes with MiXCR, one entry per CDR3 protein. The sample shows tens of thousands of distinct CDR3 sequences, more than 10% of them seen only once. Sequencing used CD8+ T cells not binding an NS4B(214-222) dextramer, sorted from PBMCs, obtained approximately 22 days after the first yellow fever vaccination. These receptors all come from a man between 18 and 35 years old who received the YFV17D yellow fever vaccine. Both conserved end residues are part of each CDR3. A D gene is named only where the DNA matches it firmly. Some rows have no size entry. The others give once, few or many, or a class for an expanded clone.

cdr3_aa,cdr3_nt,clone_size,v_call,cdr3_length,d_call,j_call
CASSQGGLGYNEQFF,TGTGCCAGCAGCCAAGGGGGTCTAGGCTACAATGAGCAGTTCTTC,.,TRBV4-2,15,.,TRBJ2-1
CASRLWGGGQPQHF,TGTGCCAGCCGTCTTTGGGGGGGAGGCCAGCCCCAGCATTTT,few,TRBV5-6,14,.,TRBJ1-5
CASSLTGDEDEQFF,TGTGCCAGCAGTTTGACAGGGGATGAAGATGAGCAGTTCTTC,.,TRBV6-5,14,TRBD1,TRBJ2-1
CASRGGANSLGPQHF,TGTGCCAGTAGGGGGGGCGCAAATTCGCTTGGGCCCCAGCATTTT,.,TRBV27,15,.,TRBJ1-5
CGSSRWSMNTEAFF,TGTGGCAGCAGCCGCTGGAGCATGAACACTGAAGCTTTCTTT,.,TRBV9,14,.,TRBJ1-1
CSVSPDRKPGELFF,TGCAGTGTTAGTCCTGACCGAAAACCCGGGGAGCTGTTTTTT,.,TRBV20-1,14,.,TRBJ2-2
CASSLGTPDYGYTF,TGTGCCAGCAGTTTGGGGACTCCCGACTATGGCTACACCTTC,.,TRBV27,14,.,TRBJ1-2
CATIGAGRDTQYF,TGTGCCACCATTGGGGCGGGGAGAGATACGCAGTATTTT,few,TRBV4-2,13,.,TRBJ2-3
CASSSRQGARDTQYF,TGTGCCAGCAGTTCGAGACAGGGGGCAAGAGATACGCAGTATTTT,few,TRBV27,15,TRBD1,TRBJ2-3
CASSLRGSPGANVLTF,TGTGCCAGCAGCTTACGGGGCTCCCCCGGGGCCAACGTCCTGACTTTC,.,TRBV7-3,16,.,TRBJ2-6
CASSWTGDYEQYF,TGTGCCAGCAGTTGGACAGGGGACTACGAGCAGTACTTC,.,TRBV6-2/TRBV6-3,13,TRBD1,TRBJ2-7
CASSLLAGGSTDTQYF,TGTGCCAGCAGCTTACTAGCGGGGGGAAGCACAGATACGCAGTATTTT,few,TRBV7-8,16,TRBD2,TRBJ2-3
CASSSPWNDGTSMETQYF,TGTGCCAGCAGTTCCCCGTGGAATGACGGGACTAGCATGGAGACCCAGTACTTC,few,TRBV12-3/TRBV12-4,18,TRBD2,TRBJ2-5
CASSAGAGVFGYTF,TGTGCCAGCAGCGCCGGGGCAGGAGTTTTTGGCTACACCTTC,few,TRBV7-3,14,.,TRBJ1-2
CASRPLANSYNEQFF,TGTGCCAGCAGACCACTAGCGAACTCCTACAATGAGCAGTTCTTC,.,TRBV6-2/TRBV6-3,15,TRBD2,TRBJ2-1
CASSLQTLRETEAFF,TGTGCCAGCTCACTACAGACGCTTAGGGAGACTGAAGCTTTCTTT,.,TRBV18,15,.,TRBJ1-1
CSARDHGSSSYEQYF,TGCAGTGCTAGAGATCACGGGAGCAGCTCCTACGAGCAGTACTTC,few,TRBV20-1,15,.,TRBJ2-7
CASSPGTGLYEQYF,TGTGCCAGCAGCCCCGGGACAGGTCTATACGAGCAGTACTTC,many,TRBV11-2,14,TRBD1,TRBJ2-7
CASSPTHRGLDYGYTF,TGTGCCAGCAGTCCCACTCACAGGGGTTTGGACTATGGCTACACCTTC,.,TRBV12-3/TRBV12-4,16,TRBD1,TRBJ1-2
CASSSLGDFSIPTETQYF,TGTGCCAGCAGCTCCCTCGGCGACTTCTCTATTCCCACTGAGACCCAGTACTTC,few,TRBV13,18,.,TRBJ2-5
CASSPGGLYNEQFF,TGTGCCAGCAGTCCAGGGGGACTTTACAATGAGCAGTTCTTC,.,TRBV7-2,14,.,TRBJ2-1
CASSLFRSGEYQETQYF,TGTGCCAGCAGCCTTTTTAGGAGCGGGGAATACCAAGAGACCCAGTACTTC,few,TRBV13,17,TRBD2,TRBJ2-5
CASSPGGHGYTF,TGTGCCAGCAGCCCCGGCGGTCATGGCTACACCTTC,few,TRBV6-2/TRBV6-3,12,.,TRBJ1-2
CASSPKITDTQYF,TGCGCCAGCAGCCCTAAGATAACAGATACGCAGTATTTT,.,TRBV5-1,13,.,TRBJ2-3
CASSQDRYSNQPQHF,TGCGCCAGCAGCCAGGACAGATATAGCAATCAGCCCCAGCATTTT,many,TRBV4-1,15,.,TRBJ1-5
CASSQGFGDSSQYF,TGCGCCAGCAGCCAAGGTTTCGGAGATTCGTCCCAGTACTTC,.,TRBV4-1,14,.,TRBJ2-5